Presented here are 5 T cell receptor beta chains from one specimen sequenced in a study of shared clonotypes between healthy human individuals. Data came from immunoSEQ multiplex PCR; TCRdb stores just in-frame clones and leaves some out. The sample gives 550,000 to 700,000 clones, around 73% of which show up once; under 2% is in the top ten. Specimen: memory CD4+ T cells sorted from blood. Subset of the sample: CD45RA-negative fraction. The receptors were sampled from a woman aged 25-40 years in good health.

This clone was detected only once. One end of the junction does not line up with germline, which may come from a read error. This chain connects TRBV11-2 to TRBJ1-5, with TRBD1 identical over 8 bases. Germline V gives CDR1 SGHAT, CDR2 FQNNGV. The CDR3 is 14 amino acids. CDR3 sequence reads: CASSLDRGRQPQHF. The CDR3 bases are TGTGCCAGCAGCCTAGACAGGGGTAGACAGCCCCAGCATTTT.

The gene calls are TRBV5-1 and TRBJ1-4, with D unresolved. The CDR3 covers 14 residues. Germline V gene lookup returns CDR1 SGHRS and CDR2 YFSETQ. With 1 base removed from V and 4 bases from J, the gap between germline ends came to 8 bases. The CDR3 nucleotides are TGCGCCAGCAGCTTGAAGCCAGTTAATGAAAAACTGTTTTTT. Its translation: CASSLKPVNEKLFF.

The chain uses TRBV7-9 and TRBJ2-7; perhaps D is TRBD1 or TRBD2 (5 bases each). Germline loops: CDR1 SEHNR, CDR2 FQNEAQ (reference sequence). Trimming removed 5 bases at V and 6 bases at J, with 8 bases between. The CDR3 runs to 11 residues. The chain's CDR3 is CASSRGPEQYF. CDR3 sequence (DNA): TGTGCCAGCAGCCGGGGCCCCGAGCAGTACTTC.

In this sample, this clone turned up a few times. This sequence joins TRBV19 and TRBJ2-4; TRBD2 agrees at 16 bases. Per the germline V gene, CDR1 is LNHDA and CDR2 is SQIVND (reference sequence). Trimming removed 6 bases from V and 13 bases from J; junction bases left unmatched: 3. This CDR3 is 13 amino acids long. Written as DNA, the CDR3 is TGTGCCAGTAGCCCGGGACTAGCGGGAGGGCAGTACTTC. Its protein is CASSPGLAGGQYF.

The chain couples TRBV14 to TRBJ1-1; no definite D call. Trimming shortened V by 2 bases and J by 10 bases, and 8 bases separated the two germline ends. Germline V gene sequence: CDR1 SGHDN, CDR2 FVKESK. The CDR3 covers 11 residues. The CDR3 nucleotides are TGTGCCAGCAGCCAATCTGGAACAGCTTTCTTT. Translated: CASSQSGTAFF.